The TCR beta chain under discussion was sequenced for a study of blood T cell repertoires in COVID-19. This table comes from immunoSEQ multiplex PCR, and its TCRdb copy is limited to in-frame clones, with some not included. The sample consists of a few hundred thousand clones, about nine tenths of them appearing once. CDR3 length: 15 residues. The germline gives CDR1 KGHSH, CDR2 LQKENI. J gave up 8 bases and V 6 bases, and 11 bases lay outside the gene matches. Recruits, aged about 18 to 100 years, lived in roughly 22 US areas. The study assigned cohorts using participant-reported clinical history. The origin of this receptor is a woman in her twenties or thirties who had recovered from COVID-19. The sequenced sample consisted of PBMCs or T cells enriched from blood (not recorded which). The chain is built from TRBV18 and TRBJ1-4, with 8 bases lining up with TRBD1. The CDR3 DNA reads as TGTGCCAGCTCGCCCGGACAGGGTAGGGGAGAAAAACTGTTTTTT. Its protein product is CASSPGQGRGEKLFF.